This T cell receptor (beta chain) emerged from a study of PD-L1 blockade in urothelial cancer. Study-wide results and limits: Lower pretreatment blood TCR clonality, under the median, predicted better survival, researchers reported.

Germline values: CDR1 LNHNV, CDR2 YYDKDF (reference sequence). The CDR3 is made up of 13 amino acids. V was cut by 1 base and J by 4 bases, with 7 bases left in between. The table came from immunoSEQ multiplex PCR; TCRdb's copy has only in-frame clones and leaves some out. This table holds approximately 50,000 clones, approximately 79% found once. Noted time point: pretreatment peripheral blood. Samples were collected from each patient before treatment and during treatment. Each patient gave between 1 and 8 of them in total. In regard to this clone: Its specificity is unknown.

The chain employs TRBV15 and TRBJ2-5; possible D gene TRBD1, 5 bases. The sequencing here drew on PBMCs, taken around atezolizumab (anti-PD-L1) treatment. This clonotype was sampled from a man in his 70s with urothelial cancer. CDR3 DNA: TGTGCCACCAGCAGAGGGGGCGGAGAGACCCAGTACTTC. This translates into CATSRGGGETQYF. The entire variable domain, with the rest obtained from reference TRBV15 and TRBJ2-5, is as follows: DAMVIQNPRYQVTQFGKPVTLSCSQTLNHNVMYWYQQKSSQAPKLLFHYYDKDFNNEADTPDNFQSRRPNTSFCFLDIRSPGLGDTAMYLCATSRGGGETQYFGPGTRLLVL.